This T cell receptor beta chain was found in a study of T cell changes during pregnancy in multiple sclerosis. Produced via immunoSEQ multiplex PCR; TCRdb's table is partial and in-frame only. The top ten hold approximately 0.47% of the sample, which has under 85,000 clones, 80% to 95% seen once. Per germline, CDR1 SGHAT and CDR2 FQNNGV. Trimming cost V 3 bases and J 2 bases, with 14 bases left between them. This CDR3 comprises 17 residues. The sample here was CD4+ T cells from peripheral blood mononuclear cells, taken in the second trimester of pregnancy. This sequence joins TRBV11-2 and TRBJ2-6, with a weak D call TRBD2 (7 bases). The source is a female donor with multiple sclerosis, enrolled in a pregnancy study. CDR3: CASSFAPGGAGANVLTF. CDR3 coding DNA: TGTGCCAGCAGCTTTGCCCCGGGGGGCGCTGGGGCCAACGTCCTGACTTTC.